This is a list of T cell receptor beta chains from one sample in a study of T cell repertoires in cytomegalovirus infection. TCRdb itself ran the reads through MiXCR, one entry per CDR3 protein. There are hundreds of thousands of distinct CDR3 sequences in the sample; approximately 32% occur only once, and around an eighth lies in the top ten. No antigen is known for these receptors. The source was cultured CD8+ T cells from PBMCs, collected from culture after CMV antigen stimulation. The receptor source for this set is a human donor in good health (CMV status not recorded). Some clones in this sample may be carry-over from other donors' samples. Both conserved end residues are part of each CDR3. Fields, in order: clone size, J gene, D gene, V gene, CDR3 DNA, CDR3 protein. The D gene is left open where the match is weak. Some rows have no size entry. The others give once, few or many, or a class for an expanded clone.

size: few; J: TRBJ1-1; D: TRBD1; V: TRBV7-9; DNA: TGTGCCAGCAGCTGGGACAGTTCGGGCACTGAAGCTTTCTTT; CDR3: CASSWDSSGTEAFF
size: -; J: TRBJ2-7; D: TRBD1; V: TRBV12-3/TRBV12-4; DNA: TGTGCCAGCAGAAGGACAGGGGAATTCCACGAGCAGTACTTC; CDR3: CASRRTGEFHEQYF
size: -; J: TRBJ2-5; D: -; V: TRBV4-2; DNA: TGTGCCAGCAGCCAAGGGGCCTGGGAAGAGACCCAGTACTTC; CDR3: CASSQGAWEETQYF
size: once; J: TRBJ2-3; D: -; V: TRBV6-2/TRBV6-3; DNA: TGTGCCAGCAGTTACACGGAGACAGGATTCGATAACACAGATACGCAGTATTTT; CDR3: CASSYTETGFDNTDTQYF
size: -; J: TRBJ2-7; D: -; V: TRBV18; DNA: TGTGCCAGCTCACCCGATCACAGGGATACATCCTACGAGCAGTACTTC; CDR3: CASSPDHRDTSYEQYF
size: many; J: TRBJ2-7; D: -; V: TRBV7-6; DNA: TGTGCCAGCAGCTTAGGGCAAGACGAGCAGTACTTC; CDR3: CASSLGQDEQYF
size: large; J: TRBJ2-7; D: -; V: TRBV7-9; DNA: TGTGCCAGCAGCAATCCGGGACAAGGTATCTACGAGCAGTACTTC; CDR3: CASSNPGQGIYEQYF
size: -; J: TRBJ2-5; D: TRBD2; V: TRBV6-2/TRBV6-3; DNA: TGTGCCAGCAGTTCCAGCCCCGGGAGGTACCAAGAGACCCAGTACTTC; CDR3: CASSSSPGRYQETQYF
size: -; J: TRBJ2-4; D: -; V: TRBV20-1; DNA: TGCAGTGCAAATACAGGGAACATTCAGTACTTC; CDR3: CSANTGNIQYF
size: -; J: TRBJ1-2; D: TRBD1; V: TRBV15; DNA: TGTGCCACCAGCAGAGACAGGGGGCGAAATGGCTACACCTTC; CDR3: CATSRDRGRNGYTF
size: -; J: TRBJ2-5; D: -; V: TRBV9; DNA: TGTGCCAGCACCCCTCGGACAGAAGAGACCCAGTACTTC; CDR3: CASTPRTEETQYF
size: few; J: TRBJ2-1; D: -; V: TRBV7-2; DNA: TGTGCCAGCAGCTTAGGGATCCGGGCGCAGTTCTTC; CDR3: CASSLGIRAQFF
size: many; J: TRBJ2-3; D: -; V: TRBV7-2; DNA: TGTGCCAGCAGCCCATTCCCCACAGATACGCAGTATTTT; CDR3: CASSPFPTDTQYF
size: -; J: TRBJ2-3; D: -; V: TRBV28; DNA: TGTGCCAGCAGTTTAAATTTTGGGACTCAAGGAGATACGCAGTATTTT; CDR3: CASSLNFGTQGDTQYF
size: -; J: TRBJ2-1; D: TRBD2; V: TRBV18; DNA: TGTGCCAGCTCACATCCCGGGACTAGCAGGAATGAGCAGTTCTTC; CDR3: CASSHPGTSRNEQFF
size: -; J: TRBJ1-6; D: TRBD1; V: TRBV4-1; DNA: TGCGCCAGCAGCCAAGTCGGGGGACAGGGCTCCTATAATTCACCCCTCCACTTT; CDR3: CASSQVGGQGSYNSPLHF
size: -; J: TRBJ1-4; D: -; V: TRBV12-3/TRBV12-4; DNA: TGTGCCAGCAGTTCCCCGGGGGGCAATGAAAAACTGTTTTTT; CDR3: CASSSPGGNEKLFF
size: few; J: TRBJ2-6; D: TRBD1; V: TRBV6-6; DNA: TGTGCCAGCATCGACAGGGAATATGGGGCCAACGTCCTGACTTTC; CDR3: CASIDREYGANVLTF
size: many; J: TRBJ2-3; D: -; V: TRBV7-2; DNA: TGTGCCAGCAGCCCTAGCGCGGGAAGCACAGATACGCAGTATTTT; CDR3: CASSPSAGSTDTQYF
size: many; J: TRBJ1-6; D: -; V: TRBV6-2/TRBV6-3; DNA: TGTGCCAGCTGTGGACTCTTCTATAATTCACCCCTCCACTTT; CDR3: CASCGLFYNSPLHF
size: few; J: TRBJ1-5; D: TRBD1; V: TRBV20-1; DNA: TGCAGTGCTAGCAACGAGACAGGGACGAGTCAGCCCCAGCATTTT; CDR3: CSASNETGTSQPQHF
size: -; J: TRBJ2-1; D: TRBD2; V: TRBV14; DNA: TGTGCCAGCACCGAGGGACTAGCGGTTTCGGATGAGCAGTTCTTC; CDR3: CASTEGLAVSDEQFF
size: few; J: TRBJ2-3; D: TRBD2; V: TRBV6-4; DNA: TGTGCCAGCAGTGACTCGGGGGGGATTGACACAGATACGCAGTATTTT; CDR3: CASSDSGGIDTDTQYF
size: -; J: TRBJ2-7; D: -; V: TRBV29-1; DNA: TGCAGCGTTGAAGCCTACGGCTACGAGCAGTACTTC; CDR3: CSVEAYGYEQYF
size: many; J: TRBJ1-6; D: -; V: TRBV7-2; DNA: TGTGCCAGCAGCTTAGCGGAGTGGCATAATTCACCCCTCCACTTT; CDR3: CASSLAEWHNSPLHF
size: -; J: TRBJ2-5; D: -; V: TRBV4-1; DNA: TGCGCCAGCAGCCAAGCAACGCGGAGGGAGACCCAGTACTTC; CDR3: CASSQATRRETQYF
size: -; J: TRBJ1-1; D: -; V: TRBV19; DNA: TGTGCCAGCAGTGAGCCGTTCACTGAAGCTTTCTTT; CDR3: CASSEPFTEAFF
size: few; J: TRBJ1-5; D: -; V: TRBV2; DNA: TGTGCCAGCTGGGGGAGGCGCAATCAGCCCCAGCATTTT; CDR3: CASWGRRNQPQHF
size: -; J: TRBJ1-1; D: -; V: TRBV12-5; DNA: TGTGCTAGTGGTGCCGGGGGTGAAGCTTTCTTT; CDR3: CASGAGGEAFF
size: -; J: TRBJ1-4; D: TRBD1; V: TRBV6-1; DNA: TGTGCCAGCAGTAAAACAGGGGTCGGTGAAAAACTGTTTTTT; CDR3: CASSKTGVGEKLFF
size: -; J: TRBJ1-1; D: -; V: TRBV7-9; DNA: TGTGCCAGCAGCCAATCACCGGGAGCACTGAACACTGAAGCTTTCTTT; CDR3: CASSQSPGALNTEAFF
size: few; J: TRBJ2-3; D: TRBD2; V: TRBV4-2; DNA: TGTGCCAGCAGCCAAGCGCCGCTAGCGGGTACAGATACGCAGTATTTT; CDR3: CASSQAPLAGTDTQYF
size: once; J: TRBJ1-1; D: -; V: TRBV27; DNA: TGTGCCAGCAGTGCCCCCAGGACCGACACTGAAGCTTTCTTT; CDR3: CASSAPRTDTEAFF
size: few; J: TRBJ1-1; D: TRBD1; V: TRBV7-6; DNA: TGTGCCAGCAGCTTAGGAGGGGGCCTGGGTGACACTGAAGCTTTCTTT; CDR3: CASSLGGGLGDTEAFF
size: few; J: TRBJ2-2; D: -; V: TRBV6-1; DNA: TGTGCCAGCAATTTGGGACTTCGACTGGAGAAGAACACCGGGGAGCTGTTTTTT; CDR3: CASNLGLRLEKNTGELFF
size: -; J: TRBJ1-1; D: -; V: TRBV12-3/TRBV12-4; DNA: TGTGCCAGCACCCTCGGGGGATCCAACACTGAAGCTTTCTTT; CDR3: CASTLGGSNTEAFF
size: -; J: TRBJ2-1; D: -; V: TRBV12-3/TRBV12-4; DNA: TGTGTCAGCAGTTCACCGGGAGAGCAGTTCTTC; CDR3: CVSSSPGEQFF
size: -; J: TRBJ2-3; D: -; V: TRBV11-3; DNA: TGTGCCAGCAGCTTAATTGTCGATACGCAGTATTTT; CDR3: CASSLIVDTQYF
size: -; J: TRBJ2-1; D: -; V: TRBV19; DNA: TGTGCCAGTAGTATAGTGCTGGGTGAGCAGTTCTTC; CDR3: CASSIVLGEQFF
size: few; J: TRBJ1-1; D: -; V: TRBV6-5; DNA: TGTGCCAGCAGTTACACCACGAGCACTGAAGCTTTCTTT; CDR3: CASSYTTSTEAFF
size: -; J: TRBJ2-5; D: -; V: TRBV7-6; DNA: TGTGCCAGCAGCTTATTCTTGAGGGGCCAAGAGACCCAGTACTTC; CDR3: CASSLFLRGQETQYF
size: -; J: TRBJ1-4; D: TRBD1; V: TRBV12-3/TRBV12-4; DNA: TGTGCCAGCGGGACAGGGATTGAAAAACTGTTTTTT; CDR3: CASGTGIEKLFF
size: -; J: TRBJ1-1; D: -; V: TRBV20-1; DNA: TGCAGTGCTAAGTTAACTGAAGCTTTCTTT; CDR3: CSAKLTEAFF
size: many; J: TRBJ2-1; D: -; V: TRBV28; DNA: TGTGCCAGCCGGGACTTCGATGAGCAGTTCTTC; CDR3: CASRDFDEQFF
size: -; J: TRBJ2-1; D: -; V: TRBV5-6; DNA: TGTGCCAGCAGCGTGGACACGGTTAATGAGCAGTTCTTC; CDR3: CASSVDTVNEQFF
size: -; J: TRBJ2-3; D: TRBD2; V: TRBV4-1; DNA: TGCGCCAGCAGCCAATACACCTTAGCGGGGGGAAGCACAGATACGCAGTATTTT; CDR3: CASSQYTLAGGSTDTQYF
size: many; J: TRBJ1-2; D: TRBD1; V: TRBV3-1; DNA: TGTGCCAACACAGGGGGAAAGGGATATGGCTACACCTTC; CDR3: CANTGGKGYGYTF
size: -; J: TRBJ1-5; D: -; V: TRBV7-9; DNA: TGTGCCAGCATCTTATCAGGGGATCAGCCCCAGCATTTT; CDR3: CASILSGDQPQHF
size: few; J: TRBJ1-1; D: -; V: TRBV7-9; DNA: TGTGCCAGCAGCGCACGAACGGAGGGGAATTTCATGAACACTGAAGCTTTCTTT; CDR3: CASSARTEGNFMNTEAFF